This T cell receptor (beta chain) was obtained from a study of graft-versus-host responses after intestinal transplantation. Study-level information: Induction using anti-thymocyte globulin, followed by tacrolimus and steroids for two to four years, was given to all recipients.

Study-wide results and caveats: Some GvH clones were seen earlier in gut or blood, suggesting intestinal origin. Patients with graft-donor T cell macrochimerism had high graft-versus-host to host-versus-graft clonal ratios in allografts.

The table came from immunoSEQ multiplex PCR; TCRdb's copy has only in-frame clones and leaves some out. The table has over 40,000 clones, just under 95% seen once. As regards this clone: No antigen is known for it.

Germline assignment: CDR1 MNHEY and CDR2 SVGAGI. CDR3 size: 12 residues. Trimming took off 5 bases at V and 8 bases at J, with 10 bases between the two ends. The V gene is TRBV6-5, the J gene TRBJ2-1; no reliable D call. The material sequenced was PBMCs, taken approximately 740 days after a first intestinal transplant, on the day of a second. The receptor's source is a human patient who received an intestinal transplant, so some T cells may come from the graft donor. As DNA, the CDR3 is TGTGCCAGCAGTCCAGGTGTCCATGAGCAGTTCTTC. Protein: CASSPGVHEQFF.